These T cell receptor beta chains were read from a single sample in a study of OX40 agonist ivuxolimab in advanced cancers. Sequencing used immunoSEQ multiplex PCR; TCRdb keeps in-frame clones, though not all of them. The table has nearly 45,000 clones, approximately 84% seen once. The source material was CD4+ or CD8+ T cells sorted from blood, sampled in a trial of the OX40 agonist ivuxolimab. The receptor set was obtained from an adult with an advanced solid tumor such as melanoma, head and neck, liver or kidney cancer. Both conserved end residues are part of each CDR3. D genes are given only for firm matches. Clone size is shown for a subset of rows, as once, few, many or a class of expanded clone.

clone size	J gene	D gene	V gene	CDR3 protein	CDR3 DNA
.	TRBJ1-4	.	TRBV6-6	CASTNVGETNEKLFF	TGTGCCAGCACCAACGTAGGCGAAACTAATGAAAAACTGTTTTTT
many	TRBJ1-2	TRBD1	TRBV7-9	CASSLVFGQGVFGDGYTF	TGTGCCAGCAGCTTAGTTTTCGGGCAGGGGGTCTTTGGTGATGGCTACACCTTC
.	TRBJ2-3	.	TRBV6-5	CASSYSDTDTQYF	TGTGCCAGCAGTTACTCGGACACGGATACGCAGTATTTT
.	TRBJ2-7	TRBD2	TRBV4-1	CASSQDWGLAGVYEQYF	TGCGCCAGCAGCCAAGACTGGGGGCTAGCGGGGGTCTACGAGCAGTACTTC
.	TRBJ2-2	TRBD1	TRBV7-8	CASSSTFTGGLITGELFF	TGTGCCAGCAGCTCTACCTTTACAGGGGGCTTAATCACCGGGGAGCTGTTTTTT
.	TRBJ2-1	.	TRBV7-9	CAPEVGGGYNEQFF	TGTGCCCCTGAGGTCGGTGGGGGTTACAATGAGCAGTTCTTC
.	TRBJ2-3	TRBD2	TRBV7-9	CAGGLAELTDTQYF	TGTGCCGGGGGACTAGCGGAGCTCACAGATACGCAGTATTTT
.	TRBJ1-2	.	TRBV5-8	CASSLDSGYGYTF	TGTGCCAGCAGCTTGGACAGCGGATATGGCTACACCTTC
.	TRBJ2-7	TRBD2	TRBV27	CASSLYLAGTSGTYEQYF	TGTGCCAGCAGTTTATACCTGGCGGGGACTAGCGGTACCTACGAGCAGTACTTC
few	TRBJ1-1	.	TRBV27	CASSPGQMNTEAFF	TGTGCCAGCAGTCCAGGACAGATGAACACTGAAGCTTTCTTT
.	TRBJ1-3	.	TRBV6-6	CASMDFYSGNTIYF	TGTGCCAGCATGGACTTTTACTCTGGAAACACCATATATTTT
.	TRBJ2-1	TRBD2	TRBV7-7	CASSFHRDYSSYNEQFF	TGTGCCAGCAGCTTCCACCGGGACTACAGCTCCTACAATGAGCAGTTCTTC
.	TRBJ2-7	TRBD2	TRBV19	CASSIWRESSYEQYF	TGTGCCAGTAGTATTTGGCGGGAGAGCTCCTACGAGCAGTACTTC
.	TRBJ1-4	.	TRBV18	CASSPPDTGDEKLFF	TGTGCCAGCTCACCACCGGACACGGGGGATGAAAAACTGTTTTTT
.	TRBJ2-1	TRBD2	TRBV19	CASSIGSGPYNEQFF	TGTGCCAGTAGTATCGGTAGCGGGCCCTACAATGAGCAGTTCTTC